The 2 T cell receptor beta chains below come from one sample, sequenced in a study of T-cell reconstitution after alpha-beta-depleted transplantation in children. Library preparation (for TCRbeta) was performed with unique molecular identifiers. TCRdb reprocessed the PCR reads with MiXCR, giving one entry per CDR3 protein. Of hundreds of thousands of distinct CDR3 sequences in the sample, 10% to 15% were seen once. Specimen: PBMCs, mostly from graft donor cells, collected 360 days after TCRalphabeta/CD19-depleted stem cell transplant. The receptors come from a male patient younger than 18 who had a stem cell transplant for acute myeloid leukemia, so the T cells may come from the graft donor.

The chain uses TRBV5-1 and TRBJ1-1, with D possibly being TRBD1 (5 bases). The CDR3 contains 13 residues. The V and J ends lost 0 bases and 8 bases respectively, with 11 bases between them. Germline lookup yields CDR1 SGHRS and CDR2 YFSETQ. The CDR3: CASSLGWGNEAFF. CDR3 sequence (DNA): TGCGCCAGCAGCTTGGGGTGGGGGAACGAAGCTTTCTTT.

Ten or more counts support this clonotype. This rearrangement joins TRBV28 to TRBJ2-5; 7 bases line up with TRBD1. J gave up 2 bases and V 5 bases, and 5 bases lay outside the gene matches. Germline V lookup: CDR1 MDHEN, CDR2 SYDVKM. The CDR3 contains 14 residues. CDR3 nucleotide sequence: TGTGCCAGCAGTGGGACAGTCTCTCAAGAGACCCAGTACTTC. This codes for CASSGTVSQETQYF.